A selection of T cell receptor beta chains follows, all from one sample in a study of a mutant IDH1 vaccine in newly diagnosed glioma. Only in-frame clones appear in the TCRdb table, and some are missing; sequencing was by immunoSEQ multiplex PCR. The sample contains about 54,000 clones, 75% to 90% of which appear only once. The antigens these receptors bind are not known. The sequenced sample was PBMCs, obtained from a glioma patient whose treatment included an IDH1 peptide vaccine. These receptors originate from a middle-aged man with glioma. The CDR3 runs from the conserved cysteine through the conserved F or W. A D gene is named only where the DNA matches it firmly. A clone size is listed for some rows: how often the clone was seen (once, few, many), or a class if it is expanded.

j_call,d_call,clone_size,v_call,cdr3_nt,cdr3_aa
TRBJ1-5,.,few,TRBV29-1,TGCAGCGTTGGGACGGCTAGCAATCAGCCCCAGCATTTT,CSVGTASNQPQHF
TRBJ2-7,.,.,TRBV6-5,TGTGCCAGCAAACGCGACACTTACGAGCAGTACTTC,CASKRDTYEQYF
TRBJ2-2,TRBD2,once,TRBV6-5,TGTGCCAGTGTAGCGGGAGGGAAGAACACCGGGGAGCTGTTTTTT,CASVAGGKNTGELFF
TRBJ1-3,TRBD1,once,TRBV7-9,TGTGCCAGCAGCCGCACCGGGACAGGATTGCGACACACCATATATTTT,CASSRTGTGLRHTIYF
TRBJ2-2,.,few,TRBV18,TGTGCCAGCTCACAGGGATCACACACCGGGGAGCTGTTTTTT,CASSQGSHTGELFF
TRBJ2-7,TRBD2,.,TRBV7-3,TGTGCCAGCAGCTCAAACGGACTAGCGGGAGACGAGCAGTACTTC,CASSSNGLAGDEQYF
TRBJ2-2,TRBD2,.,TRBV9,TGTGCCAGCAGCGTAGGACGGGCTAGCGGGAGTGTTTTGACCGGGGAGCTGTTTTTT,CASSVGRASGSVLTGELFF
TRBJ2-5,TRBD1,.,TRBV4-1,TGCGCCAGCAGCCAAGCTTTCACAGGGGGGCAAGAGACCCAGTACTTC,CASSQAFTGGQETQYF
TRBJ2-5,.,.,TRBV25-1,TGTGCCAGCAGCCCGAAAAATCAAGAGACCCAGTACTTC,CASSPKNQETQYF
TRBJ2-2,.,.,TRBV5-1,TGCGCCAGCAGCAAAATTCGGGAGACCGGGGAGCTGTTTTTT,CASSKIRETGELFF
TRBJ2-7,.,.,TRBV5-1,TGCGCCAGCAGCGAAACAGGGAATTACGAGCAGTACTTC,CASSETGNYEQYF
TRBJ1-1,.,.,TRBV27,TGTGCCAGCAGGCGGAGGGGACTTATGAACACTGAAGCTTTCTTT,CASRRRGLMNTEAFF
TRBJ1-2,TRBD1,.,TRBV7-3,TGTGCCAGCAGCTTAATGGGACAGATGACGAACTATGGCTACACCTTC,CASSLMGQMTNYGYTF
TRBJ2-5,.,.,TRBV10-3,TGTGCCATCTCAGCAGGGGAAGAGACCCAGTACTTC,CAISAGEETQYF
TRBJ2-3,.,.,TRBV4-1,TGCGCCAGCAGCGCACACGGGACAGATACGCAGTATTTT,CASSAHGTDTQYF
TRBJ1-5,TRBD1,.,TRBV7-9,TGTGCCAGCAGCCCCCGGGACAGAAATCAGCCCCAGCATTTT,CASSPRDRNQPQHF
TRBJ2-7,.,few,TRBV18,TGTGCCAGCTCACCGGGGACTTCCTACGAGCAGTACTTC,CASSPGTSYEQYF
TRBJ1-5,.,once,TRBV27,TGTGCCAGCAGTCCCATCCGCAGGGTCAATCAGCCCCAGCATTTT,CASSPIRRVNQPQHF
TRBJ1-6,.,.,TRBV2,TGTGCCAGCAGTGACAGGGTGAATTCACCCCTCCACTTT,CASSDRVNSPLHF
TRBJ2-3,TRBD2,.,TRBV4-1,TGCGCCAGCAGCCAATCCGCCGGGACTAGCGGTTTAGATACGCAGTATTTT,CASSQSAGTSGLDTQYF
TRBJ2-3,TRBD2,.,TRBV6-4,TGTGCCAGCAGACCTAGCGGGACTAGCACAGATACGCAGTATTTT,CASRPSGTSTDTQYF
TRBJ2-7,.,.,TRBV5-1,TGCGCCAGCAGCTTGCTCGGAGTACCCTACGAGCAGTACTTC,CASSLLGVPYEQYF
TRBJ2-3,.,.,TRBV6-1,TGTGCCAGCAGACAGATGGATAGCACAGATACGCAGTATTTT,CASRQMDSTDTQYF
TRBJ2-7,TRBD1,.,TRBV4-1,TGCGCCAGCAGCCAAGAAAGACAGGGTGGAACCTACGAGCAGTACTTC,CASSQERQGGTYEQYF
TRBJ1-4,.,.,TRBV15,TGTGCCACCAGCAGGTCTCATAATGAAAAACTGTTTTTT,CATSRSHNEKLFF
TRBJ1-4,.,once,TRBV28,TGTGCCAGCAGTTATCGCCGAACAGGGAACCCAACTAATGAAAAACTGTTTTTT,CASSYRRTGNPTNEKLFF
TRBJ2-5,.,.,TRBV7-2,TGTGCCAGCAGCTTAGGGGGATTGGTCGAGACCCAGTACTTC,CASSLGGLVETQYF
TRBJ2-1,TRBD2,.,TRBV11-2,TGTGCCAGCAGCCCTAGCGGGAGCTTGTCCTACAATGAGCAGTTCTTC,CASSPSGSLSYNEQFF
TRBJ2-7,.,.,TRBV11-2,TGTGCCAGCAGTTTAACAGGGCACAAGCAGTACTTC,CASSLTGHKQYF
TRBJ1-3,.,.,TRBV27,TGTGCCAGCGGCCACTACCAGCACTCTGGAAACACCATATATTTT,CASGHYQHSGNTIYF
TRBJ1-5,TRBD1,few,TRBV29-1,TGCAGCGTGAGGACAGGGGGCGGGCAGCCCCAGCATTTT,CSVRTGGGQPQHF
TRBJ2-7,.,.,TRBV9,TGTGCCAGCAGCGTAGGCTCTTTCGGAGGGGCCTACGAGCAGTACTTC,CASSVGSFGGAYEQYF
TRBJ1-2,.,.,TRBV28,TGTGCCAGCAACGTGGGGGGGCTCATGGGCTACACCTTC,CASNVGGLMGYTF
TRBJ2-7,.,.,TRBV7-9,TGTGCCAGCAGCTTAGGGAGGACGGCAGGAGAAGCCTACGAGCAGTACTTC,CASSLGRTAGEAYEQYF
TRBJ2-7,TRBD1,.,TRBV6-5,TGTGCCAGCAGTATAGGAACAGGGGGGCTCTACGAGCAGTACTTC,CASSIGTGGLYEQYF
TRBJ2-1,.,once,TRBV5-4,TGTGCCAGCAGCTTGCCTAGCTCTTACAATGAGCAGTTCTTC,CASSLPSSYNEQFF
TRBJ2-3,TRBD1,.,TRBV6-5,TGTGCCAGCAGTTACTCGGGGACAGGAGCCGATACGCAGTATTTT,CASSYSGTGADTQYF
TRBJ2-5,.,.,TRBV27,TGTGCCAGCAGTTTATATAGTACAGGGAGTCGAGAGACCCAGTACTTC,CASSLYSTGSRETQYF
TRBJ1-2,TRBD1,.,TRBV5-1,TGCGCCAGCAGCTTATCAGGGGGCTCCCTTGGCTATGGCTACACCTTC,CASSLSGGSLGYGYTF
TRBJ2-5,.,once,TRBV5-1,TGCGCCAGCAGCTTGGTTCCAGCCCAAGAGACCCAGTACTTC,CASSLVPAQETQYF
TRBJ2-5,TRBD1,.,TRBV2,TGTGCCAGCAGGCCGGGACAGGGGGCGCTTAGGGAGACCCAGTACTTC,CASRPGQGALRETQYF
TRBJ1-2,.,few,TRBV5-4,TGTGCCAGCAGCTTCCGGTATGGCTACACCTTC,CASSFRYGYTF
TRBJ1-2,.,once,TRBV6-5,TGTGCCAGCACGGCGGGCAGCCTATTCTATGGCTACACCTTC,CASTAGSLFYGYTF
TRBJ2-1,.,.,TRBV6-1,TGTGCCAGCAGTGAAGTCCAGGAACCATACAATGAGCAGTTCTTC,CASSEVQEPYNEQFF
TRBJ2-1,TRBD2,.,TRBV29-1,TGCAGCGCGTCTAGCGGGACTAAGATTGAGCAGTTCTTC,CSASSGTKIEQFF
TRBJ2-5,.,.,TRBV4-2,TGTGCCAGCAGCGCCAAAGAGACCCAGTACTTC,CASSAKETQYF
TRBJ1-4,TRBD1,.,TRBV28,TGTGCCAGCAGTTTATGGGGACAGGGCTTAGAAAAACTGTTTTTT,CASSLWGQGLEKLFF
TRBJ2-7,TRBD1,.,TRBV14,TGTGCCAGCAGCCGGGACAGGGTTCGGGTCGAGCAGTACTTC,CASSRDRVRVEQYF
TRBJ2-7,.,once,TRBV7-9,TGTGCCAGCAGCTTACGGCTCGCCTACGAGCAGTACTTC,CASSLRLAYEQYF
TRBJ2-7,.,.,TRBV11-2,TGTGCCAGCGCCTTTGCCCTCACCTGGGGCGAGCAGTACTTC,CASAFALTWGEQYF
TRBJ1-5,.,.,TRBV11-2,TGTGCCAGCAGCTTAGTTCCGGGGTTGCAGCCCCAGCATTTT,CASSLVPGLQPQHF
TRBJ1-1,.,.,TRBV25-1,TGTGCCAGCAGTGAATACGATGGCCGGCGGGCTTTCTTT,CASSEYDGRRAFF
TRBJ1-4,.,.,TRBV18,TGTGCCAGCTCACCACCGACCCGCGAAAAACTGTTTTTT,CASSPPTREKLFF